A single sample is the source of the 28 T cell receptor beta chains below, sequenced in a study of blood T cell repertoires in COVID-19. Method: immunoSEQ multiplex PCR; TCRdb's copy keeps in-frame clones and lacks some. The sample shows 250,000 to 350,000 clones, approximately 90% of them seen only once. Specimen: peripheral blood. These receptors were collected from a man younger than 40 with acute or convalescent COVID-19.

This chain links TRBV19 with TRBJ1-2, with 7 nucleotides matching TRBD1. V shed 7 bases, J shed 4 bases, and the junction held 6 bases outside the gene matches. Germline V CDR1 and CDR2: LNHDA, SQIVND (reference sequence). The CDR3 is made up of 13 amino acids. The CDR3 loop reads CASTRQGIYGYTF. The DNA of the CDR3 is TGTGCCAGTACTAGACAGGGTATCTATGGCTACACCTTC.

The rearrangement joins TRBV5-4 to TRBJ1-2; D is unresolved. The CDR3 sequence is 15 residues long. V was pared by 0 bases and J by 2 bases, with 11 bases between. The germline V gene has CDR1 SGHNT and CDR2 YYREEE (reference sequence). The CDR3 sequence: CASSLVAGLNYGYTF. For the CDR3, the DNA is TGTGCCAGCAGCTTGGTTGCAGGACTCAACTATGGCTACACCTTC. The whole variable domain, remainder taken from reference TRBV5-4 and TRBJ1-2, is ETGVTQSPTHLIKTRGQQVTLRCSSQSGHNTVSWYQQALGQGPQFIFQYYREEENGRGNFPPRFSGLQFPNYSSELNVNALELDDSALYLCASSLVAGLNYGYTFGSGTRLTVV.

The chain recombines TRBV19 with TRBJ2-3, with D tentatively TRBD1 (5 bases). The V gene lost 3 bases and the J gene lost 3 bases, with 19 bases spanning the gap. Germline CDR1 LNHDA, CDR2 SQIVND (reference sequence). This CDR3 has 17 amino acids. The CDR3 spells CASSIGRGLPRTDTQYF. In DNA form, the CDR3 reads TGTGCCAGTAGTATCGGTAGGGGTCTACCTAGGACAGATACGCAGTATTTT.

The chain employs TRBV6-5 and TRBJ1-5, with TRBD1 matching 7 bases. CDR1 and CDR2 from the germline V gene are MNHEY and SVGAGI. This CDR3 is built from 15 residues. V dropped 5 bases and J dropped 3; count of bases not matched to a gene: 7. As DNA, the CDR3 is TGTGCCAGCAGTCCCCAGGGACAGATCAATCAGCCCCAGCATTTT. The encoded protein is CASSPQGQINQPQHF.

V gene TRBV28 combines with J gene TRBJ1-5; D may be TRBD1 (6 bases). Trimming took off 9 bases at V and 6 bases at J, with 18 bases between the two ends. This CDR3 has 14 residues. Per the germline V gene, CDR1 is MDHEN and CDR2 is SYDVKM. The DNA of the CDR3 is TGTGCCAGTAGAGAGAGCGGGGGCACTCAGCCCCAGCATTTT. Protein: CASRESGGTQPQHF.

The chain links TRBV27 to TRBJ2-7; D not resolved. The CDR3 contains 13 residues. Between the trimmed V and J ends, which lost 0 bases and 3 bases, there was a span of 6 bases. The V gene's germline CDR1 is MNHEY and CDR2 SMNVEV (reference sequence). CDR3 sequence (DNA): TGTGCCAGCAGTTTATCGCCAGTCTACGAGCAGTACTTC. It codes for CASSLSPVYEQYF.

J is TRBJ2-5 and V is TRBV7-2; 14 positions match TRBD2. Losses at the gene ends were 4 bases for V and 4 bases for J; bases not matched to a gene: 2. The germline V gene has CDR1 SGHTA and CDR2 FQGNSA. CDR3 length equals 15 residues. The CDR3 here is CASSSGLAGVETQYF. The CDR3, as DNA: TGTGCCAGCAGCTCGGGACTAGCGGGGGTAGAGACCCAGTACTTC.

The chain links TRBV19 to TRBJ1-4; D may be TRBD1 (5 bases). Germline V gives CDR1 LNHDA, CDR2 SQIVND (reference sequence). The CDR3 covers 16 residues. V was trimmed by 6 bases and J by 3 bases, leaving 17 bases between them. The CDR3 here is CASRAPEGQANEKLFF. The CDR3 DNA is TGTGCCAGTAGGGCCCCGGAGGGGCAGGCTAATGAAAAACTGTTTTTT.

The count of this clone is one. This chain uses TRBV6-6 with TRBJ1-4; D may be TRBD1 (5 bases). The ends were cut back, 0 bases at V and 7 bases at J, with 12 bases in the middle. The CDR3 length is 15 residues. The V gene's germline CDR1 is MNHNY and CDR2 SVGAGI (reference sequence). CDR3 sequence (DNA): TGTGCCAGCAGTTACTCGACGGGGACTCGTGAAAAACTGTTTTTT. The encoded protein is CASSYSTGTREKLFF.

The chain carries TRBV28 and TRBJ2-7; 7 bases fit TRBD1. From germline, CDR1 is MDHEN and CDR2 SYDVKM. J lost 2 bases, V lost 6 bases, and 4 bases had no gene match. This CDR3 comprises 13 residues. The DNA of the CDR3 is TGTGCCAGCAGGGGACAGCTAGCCTACGAGCAGTACTTC. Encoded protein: CASRGQLAYEQYF.

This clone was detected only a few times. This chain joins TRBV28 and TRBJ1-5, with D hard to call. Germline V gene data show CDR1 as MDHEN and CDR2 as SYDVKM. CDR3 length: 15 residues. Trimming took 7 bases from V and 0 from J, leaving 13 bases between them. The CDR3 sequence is CASKGELYSNQPQHF. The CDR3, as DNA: TGTGCCAGCAAAGGAGAACTTTATAGCAATCAGCCCCAGCATTTT. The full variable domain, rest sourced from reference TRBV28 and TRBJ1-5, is DVKVTQSSRYLVKRTGEKVFLECVQDMDHENMFWYRQDPGLGLRLIYFSYDVKMKEKGDIPEGYSVSREKKERFSLILESASTNQTSMYLCASKGELYSNQPQHFGDGTRLSIL.

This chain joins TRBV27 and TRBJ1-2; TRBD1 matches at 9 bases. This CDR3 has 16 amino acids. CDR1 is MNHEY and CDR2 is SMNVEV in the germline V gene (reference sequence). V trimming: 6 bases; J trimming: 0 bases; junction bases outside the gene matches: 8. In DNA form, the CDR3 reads TGTGCCAGCAGGACAGGGGGAAGGGGATCTAACTATGGCTACACCTTC. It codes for CASRTGGRGSNYGYTF.

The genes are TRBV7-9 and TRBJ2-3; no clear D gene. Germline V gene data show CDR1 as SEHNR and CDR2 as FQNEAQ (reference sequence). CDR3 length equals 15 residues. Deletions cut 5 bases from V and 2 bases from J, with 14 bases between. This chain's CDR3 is CASSNPSYLTDTQYF. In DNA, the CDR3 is TGTGCCAGCAGCAATCCCAGTTACCTCACAGATACGCAGTATTTT.

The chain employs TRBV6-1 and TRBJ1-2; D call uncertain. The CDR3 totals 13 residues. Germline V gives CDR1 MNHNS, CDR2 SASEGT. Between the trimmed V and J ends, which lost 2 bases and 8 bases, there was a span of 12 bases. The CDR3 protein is CASSENRGWGYTF. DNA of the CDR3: TGTGCCAGCAGTGAAAATCGGGGATGGGGCTACACCTTC.

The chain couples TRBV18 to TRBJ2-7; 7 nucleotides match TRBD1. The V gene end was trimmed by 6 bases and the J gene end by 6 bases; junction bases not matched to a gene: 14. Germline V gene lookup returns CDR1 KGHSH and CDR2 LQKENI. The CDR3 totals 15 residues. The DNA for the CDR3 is TGTGCCAGCTCGTCGCCCGGGACAGCGTTCTTCGAGCAGTACTTC. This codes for CASSSPGTAFFEQYF.

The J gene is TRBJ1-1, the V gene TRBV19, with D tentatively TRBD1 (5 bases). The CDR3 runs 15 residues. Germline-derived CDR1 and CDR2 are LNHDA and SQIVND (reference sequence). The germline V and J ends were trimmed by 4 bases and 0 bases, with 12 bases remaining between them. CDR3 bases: TGTGCCAGTAGTACCCCTGGGGGGATGAACACTGAAGCTTTCTTT. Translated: CASSTPGGMNTEAFF.

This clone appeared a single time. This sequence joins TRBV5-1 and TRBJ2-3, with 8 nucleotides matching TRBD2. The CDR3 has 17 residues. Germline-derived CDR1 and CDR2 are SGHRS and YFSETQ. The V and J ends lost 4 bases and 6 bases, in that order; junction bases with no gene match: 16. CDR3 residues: CASSTFPAGGAGDTQYF. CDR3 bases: TGCGCCAGCAGCACCTTTCCGGCGGGGGGAGCGGGCGATACGCAGTATTTT.

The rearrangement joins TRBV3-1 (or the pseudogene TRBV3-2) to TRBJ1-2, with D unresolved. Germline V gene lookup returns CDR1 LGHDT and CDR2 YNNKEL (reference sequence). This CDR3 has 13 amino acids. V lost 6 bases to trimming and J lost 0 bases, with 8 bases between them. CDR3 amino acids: CASRSGANYGYTF. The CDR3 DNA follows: TGTGCCAGCAGATCCGGGGCTAACTATGGCTACACCTTC.

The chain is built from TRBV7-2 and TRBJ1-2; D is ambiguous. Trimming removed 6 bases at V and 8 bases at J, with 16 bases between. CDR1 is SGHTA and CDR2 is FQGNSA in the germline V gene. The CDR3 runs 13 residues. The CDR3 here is CASRPTSGEGYTF. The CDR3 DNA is TGTGCCAGCAGGCCTACCTCCGGGGAGGGCTACACCTTC.

The CDR3 nucleotides are TGTGCCAGCAGTTTCTCCAGACAGGTTTGGGACGAGCAGTACTTC. It is translated as CASSFSRQVWDEQYF. This sequence joins TRBV6-5 and TRBJ2-7; TRBD1 might be the D (6 bases). The CDR3 is 15 amino acids. Trimming removed 4 bases from V and 5 bases from J, with 18 bases in between. Germline V lookup: CDR1 MNHEY, CDR2 SVGAGI.

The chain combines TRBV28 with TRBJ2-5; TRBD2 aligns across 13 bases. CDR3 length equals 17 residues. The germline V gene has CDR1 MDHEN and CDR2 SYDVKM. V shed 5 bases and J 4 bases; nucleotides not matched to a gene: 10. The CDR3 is CASSRVWTSGSGETQYF. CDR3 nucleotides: TGTGCCAGCAGTCGGGTGTGGACTAGCGGGAGTGGAGAGACCCAGTACTTC.

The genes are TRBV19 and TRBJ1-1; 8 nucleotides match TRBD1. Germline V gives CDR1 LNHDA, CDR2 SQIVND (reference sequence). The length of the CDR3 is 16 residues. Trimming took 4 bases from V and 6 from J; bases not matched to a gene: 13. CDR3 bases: TGTGCCAGTAGTACCCTACCCGAGACAGGGGACCCTGAAGCTTTCTTT. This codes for CASSTLPETGDPEAFF. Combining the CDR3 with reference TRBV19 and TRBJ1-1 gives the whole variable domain DGGITQSPKYLFRKEGQNVTLSCEQNLNHDAMYWYRQDPGQGLRLIYYSQIVNDFQKGDIAEGYSVSREKKESFPLTVTSAQKNPTAFYLCASSTLPETGDPEAFFGQGTRLTVV.

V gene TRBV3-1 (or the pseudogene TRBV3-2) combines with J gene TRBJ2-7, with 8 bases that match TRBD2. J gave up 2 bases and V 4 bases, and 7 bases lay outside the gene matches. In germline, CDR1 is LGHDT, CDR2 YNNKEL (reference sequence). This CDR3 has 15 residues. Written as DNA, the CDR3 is TGTGCCAGCAGCCGCATAACTAGCGGAGCCTACGAGCAGTACTTC. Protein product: CASSRITSGAYEQYF.

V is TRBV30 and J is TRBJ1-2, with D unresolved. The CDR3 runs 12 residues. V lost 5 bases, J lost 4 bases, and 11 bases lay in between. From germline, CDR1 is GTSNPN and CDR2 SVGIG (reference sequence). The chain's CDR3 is CAWETTTYGYTF. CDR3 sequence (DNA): TGTGCCTGGGAGACGACAACCTATGGCTACACCTTC.

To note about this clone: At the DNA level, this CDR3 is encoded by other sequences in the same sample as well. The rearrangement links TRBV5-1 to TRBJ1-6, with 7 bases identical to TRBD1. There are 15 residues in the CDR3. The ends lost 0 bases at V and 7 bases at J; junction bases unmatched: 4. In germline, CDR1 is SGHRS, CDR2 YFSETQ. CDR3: CASSLGGTENSPLHF. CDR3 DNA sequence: TGCGCCAGCAGCTTGGGCGGGACAGAGAATTCACCCCTCCACTTT.

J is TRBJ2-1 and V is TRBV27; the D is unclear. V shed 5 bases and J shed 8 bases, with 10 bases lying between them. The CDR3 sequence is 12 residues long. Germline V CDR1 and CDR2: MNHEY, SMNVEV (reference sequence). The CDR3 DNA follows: TGTGCCAGCAGTCCTAGACGGGATGAGCAGTTCTTC. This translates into CASSPRRDEQFF.

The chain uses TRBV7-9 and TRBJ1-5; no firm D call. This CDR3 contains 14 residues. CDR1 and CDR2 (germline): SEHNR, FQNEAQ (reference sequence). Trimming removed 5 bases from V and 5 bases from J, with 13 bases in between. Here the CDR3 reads CASSPVSFDQPQHF. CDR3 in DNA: TGTGCCAGCAGCCCCGTGAGTTTTGATCAGCCCCAGCATTTT.

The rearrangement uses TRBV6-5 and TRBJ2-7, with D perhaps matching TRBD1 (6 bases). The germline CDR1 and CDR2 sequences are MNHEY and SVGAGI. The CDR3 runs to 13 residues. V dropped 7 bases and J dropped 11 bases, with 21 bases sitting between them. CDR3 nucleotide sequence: TGTGCCAGCAACCGGAATTTCGGACAGCTAGAGTACTTC. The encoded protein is CASNRNFGQLEYF.